This T cell receptor beta chain derives from a study of blood T cell repertoires in COVID-19. Study-level information: Whether acute or convalescent, the COVID-19 samples came from the United States, Italy and Spain. The analysed material was cDNA or gDNA that came from T cells, B-cell-depleted T cells, or PBMCs.

The length of the CDR3 is 14 residues. The V gene's germline CDR1 is SNHLY and CDR2 FYNNEI. The V and J ends lost 5 bases and 7 bases, in that order; junction bases with no gene match: 3. As handled by the study authors: Researchers report that nucleated cell counts were estimated from reference gene primer amplification. Method: immunoSEQ multiplex PCR; TCRdb's copy keeps in-frame clones and lacks some. The V and J calls and clone size were taken over from that table, and D and trimming were inferred from the DNA. The sample has 68,000 or so clones; roughly 78% are singletons. Sequencing was done on a sample of peripheral blood. The rearrangement joins TRBV2 to TRBJ2-4; TRBD2 aligns across 12 bases. The clonotype originates from a human donor in a cohort sampled during active COVID-19. CDR3 amino acids: CASSRLAGVNIQYF. The CDR3 DNA sequence: TGTGCCAGCAGTAGACTAGCGGGAGTGAACATTCAGTACTTC.